This is a list of T cell receptor beta chains from one sample in a study of B cell selection in AIRE deficiency. The repertoire was sequenced with immunoSEQ multiplex PCR; TCRdb's copy has only in-frame clones and lacks some. The sample includes tens of thousands of clones, roughly 98% seen only once; the top ten take about 0.19%. Sequenced material: conventional CD4+ T cells sorted from PBMCs. These receptors all come from a human donor with AIRE deficiency. Both conserved end residues are part of each CDR3. The D gene is left open where the match is weak. Only part of the rows carry a size: once, few, many, or a class if the clone is expanded.

d_call clone_size j_call v_call cdr3_nt cdr3_aa
- - TRBJ2-7 TRBV5-4 TGTGCCAGCAGCTTTTGGGGGGCCTCGGAGCAGTACTTC CASSFWGASEQYF
TRBD2 - TRBJ2-3 TRBV7-2 TGTGCCAGCCGACTAGCGGGAGGGCCTCTCAGCACAGATACGCAGTATTTT CASRLAGGPLSTDTQYF
- once TRBJ2-6 TRBV4-3 TGCGCCAGCAGCCAAGATCTGGGCTCTGGGGCCAACGTCCTGACTTTC CASSQDLGSGANVLTF
- - TRBJ1-3 TRBV5-4 TGTGCCAGCAGCTTGGCGGGAGGAAACACCATATATTTT CASSLAGGNTIYF
- - TRBJ1-3 TRBV9 TGTGCCAGCAGCGAGCCCCGAGGGGGGCTTGACACCATATATTTT CASSEPRGGLDTIYF
- - TRBJ2-3 TRBV28 TGTGCCAGCAGTTTATTCTCCGGGGTGGATACGCAGTATTTT CASSLFSGVDTQYF
- - TRBJ1-2 TRBV19 TGTGCCAGTAGTTCCCTTGGGGGCTACACCTTC CASSSLGGYTF
- - TRBJ1-6 TRBV6-5 TGTGCCAGCAGTTATAGGGATAATTCACCCCTCCACTTT CASSYRDNSPLHF
- - TRBJ2-1 TRBV5-4 TGTGCCAGCCGAGACCCCCCAGCCTTCAATGAGCAGTTCTTC CASRDPPAFNEQFF
TRBD1 - TRBJ2-2 TRBV6-6 TGTGCCAGCAGCGCCGGGACAGGGCCGAACAGCGGGGAGCTGTTTTTT CASSAGTGPNSGELFF
- - TRBJ2-1 TRBV11-3 TGTGCCAGCAGCCCCGGGTTAGGACCCAATGAGCAGTTCTTC CASSPGLGPNEQFF
- - TRBJ2-5 TRBV4-1 TGCGCCAGCAGCCAAGGGGGTACGGGGATCGAGACCCAGTACTTC CASSQGGTGIETQYF
TRBD2 - TRBJ2-4 TRBV5-6 TGTGCCAGCAGCTTGGGGAGACTAGCGGAAAACATTCAGTACTTC CASSLGRLAENIQYF
- - TRBJ1-5 TRBV30 TGTGCCTGGAGTGTAAGGGGGGAACAGCCCCAGCATTTT CAWSVRGEQPQHF
TRBD1 - TRBJ2-7 TRBV18 TGTGCCAGCTCACACCGGGACAGGTCCTACGAGCAGTACTTC CASSHRDRSYEQYF
TRBD1 - TRBJ1-2 TRBV5-1 TGCGCCAGCAGCTTAAGCGGGACAGGGGGCGTCTATGGCTACACCTTC CASSLSGTGGVYGYTF
TRBD1 - TRBJ1-4 TRBV7-2 TGTGCCAGCAGCTTATCAGGACAGGGGACCCGGCGCGAAAAACTGTTTTTT CASSLSGQGTRREKLFF
- once TRBJ2-4 TRBV6-5 TGTGCCAGCAGAGACGGTTCCCTAGCCAAAAACATTCAGTACTTC CASRDGSLAKNIQYF
TRBD1 - TRBJ1-1 TRBV6-6 TGTGCCAGCAGTCGGGGACAGGGGGAAACTGAAGCTTTCTTT CASSRGQGETEAFF
- - TRBJ2-7 TRBV6-6 TGTGCCAGCAGTTCCCTGGGGCACGAGCAGTACTTC CASSSLGHEQYF
- - TRBJ2-3 TRBV7-3 TGTGCCAGCAGTCGGGGTTTATCTAGCACAGATACGCAGTATTTT CASSRGLSSTDTQYF
- - TRBJ1-2 TRBV11-3 TGTGCCAGCAGCTCACGACAGACTAACTATGGCTACACCTTC CASSSRQTNYGYTF
- - TRBJ2-7 TRBV7-2 TGTGCCAGCAGCTTATCGAGATACGAGCAGTACTTC CASSLSRYEQYF
- - TRBJ1-4 TRBV30 TGTGCCTGGAGTCTTTTCGAAAGGACTTGCTTT CAWSLFERTCF
- - TRBJ2-3 TRBV14 TGTGCCAGCAGCCAAGAGAGTGGGAGTCATCCCTGGGGTACGCAGTATTTT CASSQESGSHPWGTQYF
- - TRBJ1-1 TRBV28 TGTGCCAGCAGTGACGACAGTGAAGCTTTCTTT CASSDDSEAFF
- - TRBJ2-7 TRBV6-7 TGTGCCAGCAGTTATTTGTGTCGATTGAGCTCCTACGAGCAGTACTTC CASSYLCRLSSYEQYF
TRBD1 - TRBJ1-2 TRBV10-3 TGTGCCATCAGTGACCCCGCGGACAGGGGGGGCTATGGCTACACCTTC CAISDPADRGGYGYTF
TRBD2 - TRBJ2-5 TRBV7-9 TGTGCCAGCAGCTTAACAATCTCGACAGCGGGAGGCGGGGAGACCCAGTACTTC CASSLTISTAGGGETQYF
- once TRBJ2-7 TRBV18 TGTGCCAGCTCCCCCGGGGCTAGCGTTTACGAGCAGTACTTC CASSPGASVYEQYF
TRBD1 once TRBJ2-7 TRBV14 TGTGCCAGCAGCCGACAGGGCTCCTACGAGCAGTACTTC CASSRQGSYEQYF
TRBD2 - TRBJ2-1 TRBV10-3 TGTGCCATCAGTGAGTCGCTGGGACTAGCGGGGGACAATGAGCAGTTCTTC CAISESLGLAGDNEQFF
TRBD1 - TRBJ2-1 TRBV5-4 TGTGCCAGCAGCTCCCCCGGACAGGGTTACGAGCAGTTCTTC CASSSPGQGYEQFF
TRBD2 once TRBJ2-7 TRBV30 TGTGCCTGGACAGCGGCTAGCGGGCCCTCCTACGAGCAGTACTTC CAWTAASGPSYEQYF
- - TRBJ2-3 TRBV11-3 TGTGCCAGCAGCTCAGTGATTGGAGATACGCAGTATTTT CASSSVIGDTQYF
TRBD1 - TRBJ1-6 TRBV5-1 TGCGCCAGCAGCGTGGACAGGGCGGGAGATTCACCCCTCCACTTT CASSVDRAGDSPLHF
TRBD1 - TRBJ2-3 TRBV11-2 TGTGCCAGCAGCTCAGCCCAGGGACAGGGGGTTGGCACAGATACGCAGTATTTT CASSSAQGQGVGTDTQYF
- - TRBJ1-2 TRBV28 TGTGCCAGCAGTTCTGATGGGTTCTCAGGCTACACCTTC CASSSDGFSGYTF
- - TRBJ2-3 TRBV14 TGTGCCAGCAGCCAAATTGGATCCACAGATACGCAGTATTTT CASSQIGSTDTQYF
TRBD2 - TRBJ2-1 TRBV28 TGTGCCAGCAGTTTATTCGCGGGAGCAATCGTCGGGCAGTTCTTC CASSLFAGAIVGQFF
- once TRBJ2-2 TRBV6-6 TGTGCCAGCATCCGGGGCCCCGGGGAGCTGTTTTTT CASIRGPGELFF
- once TRBJ1-6 TRBV5-6 TGTGCCAGCAGCTTGGGGCCGAGCTCCTATAATTCACCCCTCCACTTT CASSLGPSSYNSPLHF